Presented here are 25 T cell receptor beta chains from one specimen sequenced in a study of shared clonotypes between healthy human individuals. Repertoires were generated with immunoSEQ multiplex PCR, while TCRdb's copy carries only in-frame clones and drops some. This table holds 800,000 to 1,200,000 clones, around 82% found once. Sequences were obtained from memory CD4+ T cells from PBMCs. The subset: CD45RA-negative fraction. The receptors were gathered from a man aged 18 to 30 in good health. Some clones in this sample may be carry-over from other donors' samples.

The rearrangement links TRBV30 to TRBJ2-1; D remains ambiguous. Looked up from germline, CDR1 is GTSNPN and CDR2 is SVGIG (reference sequence). This CDR3 has 10 residues. The V end lost 1 base, the J end lost 10 bases, and 5 bases lay between the germline ends. The CDR3 region has the DNA TGTGCCTGGAGTGGGGAAGAGCAGTTCTTC. It yields the protein CAWSGEEQFF.

The chain has TRBV11-2 and TRBJ2-3; D is uncertain. Trimming stripped 4 bases from V and 3 bases from J, with 5 bases between. The CDR3 is 12 residues long. Germline CDR1 and CDR2: SGHAT and FQNNGV. The CDR3 here is CASSSRTDTQYF. The CDR3 bases are TGTGCCAGCAGCTCCCGGACAGATACGCAGTATTTT.

A remark on this clone: The same CDR3 can be traced to other DNA sequences in this sample. V gene TRBV7-9 combines with J gene TRBJ2-7; no clear D. The CDR3 extends over 13 amino acids. V was trimmed by 3 bases and J by 2 bases, leaving 8 bases between them. CDR1 and CDR2 (germline): SEHNR, FQNEAQ (reference sequence). In DNA form, the CDR3 reads TGTGCCAGCAGCTTCCCCGGACCCTACGAGCAGTACTTC. It translates to CASSFPGPYEQYF.

The chain uses TRBV29-1 and TRBJ2-1, with D possibly TRBD1 on 5 matching bases. The CDR3 contains 11 residues. The germline V gene has CDR1 SQVTM and CDR2 ANQGSEA. Trimming stripped 4 bases from V and 7 bases from J, with 8 bases between. The CDR3 region has the DNA TGCAGCGTTGGATACAGGAATGAGCAGTTCTTC. Encoded protein: CSVGYRNEQFF.

This chain uses TRBV7-8 with TRBJ1-1; D perhaps matches TRBD1 (6 bases). Germline V lookup: CDR1 SGHVS, CDR2 FQNEAQ. The CDR3 extends over 20 amino acids. V was pared by 0 bases and J by 1 base, with 24 bases between. The CDR3 spells CASSLAVFTSTGASNTEAFF. CDR3 DNA sequence: TGTGCCAGCAGCTTAGCGGTCTTTACGTCGACAGGTGCCTCGAACACTGAAGCTTTCTTT.

The chain joins TRBV7-9 to TRBJ2-5, with TRBD1 matching 11 bases. Germline V gives CDR1 SEHNR, CDR2 FQNEAQ (reference sequence). Trimming took 5 bases from V and 3 from J; bases not matched to a gene: 14. CDR3 size: 18 residues. As DNA, the CDR3 is TGTGCCAGCAGCCCCTCCTTCTGGACAGGGGGCTTCAAAGAGACCCAGTACTTC. It translates to CASSPSFWTGGFKETQYF.

The V call is TRBV5-1, the J call TRBJ1-2; no clear D. The CDR3 consists of 15 residues. CDR1 is SGHRS, CDR2 YFSETQ, per germline. V was cut by 5 bases and J by 2 bases, with 16 bases left in between. The CDR3 region has the DNA TGCGCCAGCAGTTACGCGGTGGCGGGGAACTATGGCTACACCTTC. Translated, it gives CASSYAVAGNYGYTF.

The rearrangement uses TRBV7-9 and TRBJ2-5; TRBD2 might be the D (5 bases). Trimming left V 4 bases short and J 7 bases short, with 16 bases between. Germline V gene sequence: CDR1 SEHNR, CDR2 FQNEAQ (reference sequence). The CDR3 length is 14 residues. The CDR3 DNA follows: TGTGCCAGCAGCTCCAATCGCACGGGGTCGACCCAGTACTTC. The encoded protein is CASSSNRTGSTQYF.

The chain employs TRBV9 and TRBJ2-7; 8 bases map to TRBD2. This CDR3 has 14 amino acids. V lost 2 bases, J lost 7 bases, and 8 bases stayed unmatched. The germline CDR1 and CDR2 sequences are SGDLS and YYNGEE. CDR3 residues: CASSVAAGVDEQYF. DNA of the CDR3: TGTGCCAGCAGCGTGGCAGCGGGAGTTGATGAGCAGTACTTC.

The rearrangement uses TRBV5-1 and TRBJ2-7, with TRBD2 as a possible D gene (5 bases). Trimming cost V 0 bases and J 0 bases, with 7 bases left between them. CDR3 length equals 14 residues. The germline CDR1 and CDR2 sequences are SGHRS and YFSETQ. This CDR3 is CASSLGADSYEQYF. The CDR3 DNA reads as TGCGCCAGCAGCTTGGGAGCGGACTCCTACGAGCAGTACTTC. The whole variable domain, filled in from reference TRBV5-1 and TRBJ2-7, reads KAGVTQTPRYLIKTRGQQVTLSCSPISGHRSVSWYQQTPGQGLQFLFEYFSETQRNKGNFPGRFSGRQFSNSRSEMNVSTLELGDSALYLCASSLGADSYEQYFGPGTRLTVT.

The chain combines TRBV18 with TRBJ2-1; 8 nucleotides agree with TRBD2. V lost 3 bases, J lost 11 bases, and 3 bases stayed unmatched. Per the germline V gene, CDR1 is KGHSH and CDR2 is LQKENI. The length of the CDR3 is 12 residues. This chain's CDR3 is CASSPGSGKQFF. The CDR3 bases are TGTGCCAGCTCACCCGGTAGCGGGAAGCAGTTCTTC. The full variable domain, with the rest looked up from reference TRBV18 and TRBJ2-1, is NAGVMQNPRHLVRRRGQEARLRCSPMKGHSHVYWYRQLPEEGLKFMVYLQKENIIDESGMPKERFSAEFPKEGPSILRIQQVVRGDSAAYFCASSPGSGKQFFGPGTRLTVL.

The chain uses TRBV10-3 and TRBJ1-1, with a possible D match to TRBD1 (5 bases). The CDR3 has 16 amino acids. In germline, CDR1 is ENHRY, CDR2 SYGVKD. Trimming pared 0 bases from V and 1 base from J, leaving 12 bases between. The DNA for the CDR3 is TGTGCCATCAGTGAGTCGAGGGGTAGGGGGAACACTGAAGCTTTCTTT. Amino acid sequence: CAISESRGRGNTEAFF.

The V and J genes are TRBV7-9 and TRBJ2-2; 8 bases match TRBD2. V lost 5 bases, J lost 0 bases, and 2 bases stayed unmatched. Germline V gene lookup returns CDR1 SEHNR and CDR2 FQNEAQ (reference sequence). CDR3 size: 15 residues. The CDR3 DNA reads TGTGCCAGCAGCGCGGGACTAGCGAACACCGGGGAGCTGTTTTTT. Protein: CASSAGLANTGELFF.

This clone was detected a few times. This rearrangement joins TRBV7-3 to TRBJ2-7; TRBD2 is a possible D gene (6 bases). This CDR3 has 15 amino acids. Germline CDR1 is SGHTA and CDR2 is FQGTGA. V was cut by 1 base and J by 5 bases, with 15 bases left in between. CDR3 region: CASSLRGGGANEQYF. In DNA form, the CDR3 reads TGTGCCAGCAGCTTAAGGGGAGGAGGGGCCAACGAGCAGTACTTC.

This clone was recorded once. The chain carries TRBV9 and TRBJ2-7; perhaps TRBD2 as D (6 bases). The CDR3 is made up of 15 amino acids. V lost 0 bases and J lost 1, with 11 bases in between. Per germline, CDR1 SGDLS and CDR2 YYNGEE. The CDR3 region has the DNA TGTGCCAGCAGCGTAGACGTCAGCGGGTCCTACGAGCAGTACTTC. Translated, it gives CASSVDVSGSYEQYF.

As for this clone: An end of the junction differs from the germline gene, which may be a read error. This rearrangement joins TRBV18 to TRBJ2-5; TRBD1 matches at 8 bases. Germline V gene sequence: CDR1 KGHSH, CDR2 LQKENI. This CDR3 contains 13 residues. In DNA, the CDR3 is TGTGCCAGCTCGCCAGGGGGCCTAGAGGCCCAGTACTTC. Protein sequence: CASSPGGLEAQYF.

This chain uses TRBV7-8 with TRBJ1-2, with 10 nucleotides matching TRBD1. V shed 4 bases and J 4 bases; nucleotides not matched to a gene: 3. Looked up from germline, CDR1 is SGHVS and CDR2 is FQNEAQ. CDR3 size: 14 residues. The CDR3 DNA reads as TGTGCCAGCAGCTCGACAGGGGGCGGCTATGGCTACACCTTC. This gives the protein CASSSTGGGYGYTF.

The rearrangement uses TRBV6-1 and TRBJ2-7; 9 bases agree with TRBD1. CDR1 is MNHNS and CDR2 is SASEGT in the germline V gene. Unmatched junction bases numbered 8, after V lost 5 bases and J lost 3 bases. This CDR3 is 15 amino acids long. CDR3 protein: CASSQTGTGNYEQYF. The CDR3 coding sequence is TGTGCCAGCAGTCAAACCGGGACAGGGAACTACGAGCAGTACTTC.

The V and J genes are TRBV2 and TRBJ2-3, with 11 bases aligning to TRBD2. Trimming took 5 bases from V and 2 from J; bases not matched to a gene: 18. Germline assignment: CDR1 SNHLY and CDR2 FYNNEI. This CDR3 region has 20 residues. In nucleotides, the CDR3 is TGTGCCAGCAGTCGTTCGATGTTGTTGGCTAGCGGGAGGATCACAGATACGCAGTATTTT. It specifies CASSRSMLLASGRITDTQYF. Full variable domain (outside the CDR3, taken from reference TRBV2 and TRBJ2-3): EPEVTQTPSHQVTQMGQEVILRCVPISNHLYFYWYRQILGQKVEFLVSFYNNEISEKSEIFDDQFSVERPDGSNFTLKIRSTKLEDSAMYFCASSRSMLLASGRITDTQYFGPGTRLTVL.

The chain carries TRBV5-4 and TRBJ2-1; the D is unclear. There are 15 residues in the CDR3. The germline V and J ends were trimmed by 2 bases and 7 bases, with 16 bases remaining between them. Germline V gives CDR1 SGHNT, CDR2 YYREEE (reference sequence). The CDR3: CASSLVGPNLNEQFF. The CDR3 DNA is TGTGCCAGCAGCTTAGTCGGGCCGAATCTGAATGAGCAGTTCTTC.

The chain combines TRBV7-8 with TRBJ2-7; 11 bases match TRBD2. The CDR3 is 16 amino acids. CDR1 SGHVS and CDR2 FQNEAQ come from the germline V gene. This CDR3 is CATSGSYSLATGEQYF. The CDR3 nucleotides are TGTGCTACTAGCGGGAGTTATTCCCTGGCCACGGGGGAGCAGTACTTC.

V is TRBV27 and J is TRBJ2-5, with 11 bases identical to TRBD1. CDR3 size: 19 residues. CDR1 MNHEY and CDR2 SMNVEV come from the germline V gene (reference sequence). Trimming took 6 bases from V and 1 from J; bases not matched to a gene: 16. The CDR3 sequence is CASRVYRYTGTGGQETQYF. For the CDR3, the DNA is TGTGCCAGCAGGGTTTATAGATATACCGGGACAGGGGGCCAAGAGACCCAGTACTTC.

The V and J genes are TRBV9 and TRBJ2-2, with D tentatively TRBD1 or TRBD2 (6 bases each). The CDR3 has 16 residues. The germline gives CDR1 SGDLS, CDR2 YYNGEE. Trimming took off 4 bases at V and 11 bases at J, with 24 bases between the two ends. The chain's CDR3 is CASSRTLGGPGGELFF. As DNA, the CDR3 is TGTGCCAGCAGCCGAACCCTAGGGGGGCCTGGCGGAGAGCTGTTTTTT. The variable domain in full, completed from reference TRBV9 and TRBJ2-2, reads DSGVTQTPKHLITATGQRVTLRCSPRSGDLSVYWYQQSLDQGLQFLIQYYNGEERAKGNILERFSAQQFPDLHSELNLSSLELGDSALYFCASSRTLGGPGGELFFGEGSRLTVL.

The V and J genes are TRBV5-1 and TRBJ2-3; D perhaps matches TRBD1 (6 bases). V gave up 1 base and J gave up 1 base, with 10 bases separating them. This CDR3 has 15 amino acids. Germline assignment: CDR1 SGHRS and CDR2 YFSETQ. This CDR3 reads CASSLKPGGTDTQYF. The CDR3 nucleotides read TGCGCCAGCAGCTTGAAGCCAGGGGGCACAGATACGCAGTATTTT.

In this sample, this clone turned up a few times. The chain links TRBV4-1 to TRBJ1-5; D is uncertain. The CDR3 has 17 residues. Trimming stripped 1 base from V and 2 bases from J, with 15 bases between. The germline gives CDR1 MGHRA, CDR2 YSYEKL. The CDR3 loop is CASSQGASTRGNQPQHF. The CDR3 DNA reads TGCGCCAGCAGCCAAGGTGCCTCAACGAGGGGCAATCAGCCCCAGCATTTT.